The subject of this entry is one TCR beta chain. Its antigen is as yet unknown. The source of the sample is a study of T cell responses to AZD1222 COVID-19 vaccine. Overall study context: Second-dose groups at about 4 or about 12 weeks were pooled.

The assay was immunoSEQ multiplex PCR, and TCRdb's table has in-frame clones only and misses some. The sample lists about 120,000 clones, roughly nine tenths seen once, with less than 30% in the top ten. V dropped 10 bases and J dropped 8 bases, with 17 bases sitting between them. This CDR3 comprises 12 residues. Germline V gene data show CDR1 as MNHNY and CDR2 as SVGAGI (reference sequence). Findings and caveats of the study: Nearly half of unique spike-specific TCRs reportedly avoided B.1.351 and B.1.1.7 mutated regions. Spike as a whole was targeted by vaccine-associated CD4 TCRs, dominant at 160-218 and 743-854.

The TCR comes from an adult in good health. The V gene is TRBV6-6, the J gene TRBJ1-2; tentative D call: TRBD1 (5 bases). Material: peripheral blood, obtained on day 0 of AZD1222 vaccination. DNA for the CDR3: TGTGCCATCCGGGTTTTGGGGGAGGGCTACACCTTC. This gives the protein CAIRVLGEGYTF.